Given below is one T cell receptor beta chain in context. Libraries were prepared by immunoSEQ multiplex PCR; TCRdb keeps only in-frame clonotypes and omits some of them. The sample yields about 260,000 clones, around 80% seen once. This sample is part of a study of blood T cell repertoires in COVID-19. This sequence was found in a young man with acute COVID-19. The sequenced sample was PBMCs or T cells enriched from blood (not recorded which).

For the CDR3, the DNA is TGTGCCAGTAGACGCCCCCCGGACAGGGGACGGAGTGAAGCTTTCTTT. Protein: CASRRPPDRGRSEAFF. This chain joins TRBV19 and TRBJ1-1, with 9 bases lining up with TRBD1. This CDR3 is built from 16 residues. Germline V gives CDR1 LNHDA, CDR2 SQIVND (reference sequence). V dropped 6 bases and J dropped 7; count of bases not matched to a gene: 15.